This is a list of T cell receptor delta chains from one sample in a study of gamma-delta T cells after stem cell transplantation. TCRdb reprocessed the RT-PCR reads using CATT. The sample records thousands of delta-chain clones, about 1.7% being singletons. Sequences were obtained from gamma-delta T cells. The receptors shown here come from a human donor. It is not recorded whose cells these are; they may come from a transplant donor. CDR3s include the opening cysteine and the closing phenylalanine or tryptophan. D genes are given only for firm matches. Rows may omit the clone size; those that give it use once, few, many or a size class.

>medium-sized|TRDJ1|TRDV2|-
CACSPLSGDLDKLIF
TGTGCCTGTAGTCCCCTATCTGGGGATCTCGATAAACTCATCTTT
>medium-sized|TRDJ1|TRDV2|TRDD3
CACFVLGVATDKLIF
TGTGCCTGCTTCGTACTGGGGGTCGCCACCGATAAACTCATCTTT
>-|TRDJ1|TRDV2|TRDD3
CACDAVLGDNTDKLIF
TGTGCCTGTGACGCCGTACTGGGGGACAACACCGATAAACTCATCTTT
>medium-sized|TRDJ3|TRDV2|TRDD3
CACDTTTGGTWAPWDTRQMFF
TGTGCCTGTGACACCACTACTGGGGGGACTTGGGCCCCCTGGGACACCCGACAGATGTTTTTC
>-|TRDJ1|TRDV2|TRDD3
CACDTVGDPEDTDKLIF
TGTGCCTGTGACACGGTGGGGGACCCCGAGGACACTGATAAACTCATCTTC
>-|TRDJ1|TRDV2|TRDD3
CACDPAGGYARSDKLIF
TGTGCCTGTGACCCCGCTGGGGGATACGCTCGTTCCGATAAACTCATCTTT
>-|TRDJ1|TRDV2|-
CACDPLPTRGSRPDKLIF
TGTGCCTGTGACCCGCTTCCAACCCGGGGATCTCGTCCCGATAAACTCATCTTT
>few|TRDJ1|TRDV2|TRDD3
CACDTVEYTGGYDTDKLIF
TGTGCCTGTGACACCGTAGAATATACTGGGGGATACGACACCGATAAACTCATCTTT
>medium-sized|TRDJ1|TRDV2|TRDD3
CACDTVAGTGGYAVNDKLIF
TGTGCCTGTGACACCGTCGCTGGAACTGGGGGATACGCAGTTAACGATAAACTCATCTTT
>medium-sized|TRDJ1|TRDV2|TRDD3
CACDPLDGGIPPGTDKLIF
TGTGCCTGTGACCCCCTTGATGGGGGAATCCCCCCTGGAACCGATAAACTCATCTTT
>-|TRDJ1|TRDV2|-
CACDTLLGDLPMGELIF
TGTGCCTGTGACACTCTACTGGGGGACCTTCCTATGGGGGAACTCATCTTT
>few|TRDJ3|TRDV2|TRDD3
CACDTAGGYLTWDTRQMFF
TGTGCCTGTGACACTGCTGGGGGATACCTCACCTGGGACACCCGACAGATGTTTTTC
>large|TRDJ1|TRDV2|TRDD3
CACDALLGDTYTDKLIF
TGTGCCTGTGACGCCTTACTGGGGGATACGTACACCGATAAACTCATCTTT
>large|TRDJ1|TRDV2|TRDD3
CACDTLGEPTDKLIF
TGTGCCTGTGACACTCTGGGGGAGCCCACCGATAAACTCATCTTT
>medium-sized|TRDJ3|TRDV2|TRDD3
CACDTVHGGDTPRFSWDTRQMFF
TGTGCCTGTGACACCGTTCACGGGGGGGATACGCCCCGCTTCTCCTGGGACACCCGACAGATGTTTTTC